This T cell receptor (beta chain) was recorded in a study of vaccination and CD4 T cells after COVID-19. Treatment given: roughly 10-day PBMC culture with coronavirus spike peptide pools or control peptides (ViraFEST assay). An Oncomine TCR Beta short-read assay was used to sequence the DNA from cultured CD4+ T cells. The genomic DNA was obtained from cultured CD4+ T cells by extraction with the QIAamp micro DNA kit. TCRdb ran MiXCR on the PCR reads and lists one entry per CDR3 protein. The sample lists 15,000 to 19,000 distinct CDR3 sequences, 42% occurring once. The CDR3 spans 14 residues. The germline V gene has CDR1 SGHAT and CDR2 FQNNGV. Between the trimmed V and J ends, which lost 1 base and 3 bases, there was a span of 9 bases. This clonotype has just a few counts. Antigen unknown.

This chain joins TRBV11-2 and TRBJ2-5, with D possibly TRBD2 on 5 matching bases. The material sequenced was cultured CD4+ T cells from blood. This clonotype was obtained from a human donor with COVID-19. Here the CDR3 DNA reads TGTGCCAGCAGCTTAGGTGGGGAGAAAGAGACCCAGTACTTC. Translated: CASSLGGEKETQYF.